These 14 T cell receptor beta chains came from one sample sequenced in a study of ipilimumab plus nivolumab after autologous stem cell transplantation. Method: immunoSEQ multiplex PCR; TCRdb's copy keeps in-frame clones and lacks some. Found here are 15,000 to 20,000 clones, around 82% of them singletons; the top ten hold about 6.4%. The source was PBMCs, collected in a trial of ipilimumab plus nivolumab as post-transplant consolidation. The receptors shown here come from a male donor with diffuse large B-cell lymphoma.

The chain links TRBV20-1 to TRBJ1-2; 8 nucleotides line up with TRBD1. Germline assignment: CDR1 DFQATT and CDR2 SNEGSKA (reference sequence). The CDR3 is 11 residues long. With 6 bases clipped from V and 8 bases from J, the junction kept 5 bases outside the gene matches. For the CDR3, the DNA is TGCAGTGCCACTGGACAGGGCGGCTACACCTTC. It codes for CSATGQGGYTF.

The V gene is TRBV10-3, the J gene TRBJ1-1; D may be TRBD1 (6 bases). The CDR3 has 15 amino acids. CDR1 ENHRY and CDR2 SYGVKD come from the germline V gene. V was pared by 3 bases and J by 3 bases, with 14 bases between. This CDR3 reads CAISDLGEGDTEAFF. CDR3 bases: TGTGCCATCAGTGACTTGGGAGAGGGGGACACTGAAGCTTTCTTT.

This chain joins TRBV4-2 and TRBJ1-3; no clear D. In germline, CDR1 is LGHNA, CDR2 YNFKEQ. Trimming stripped 4 bases from V and 7 bases from J, with 14 bases between. This CDR3 spans 14 amino acids. The CDR3 DNA reads TGTGCCAGCAGCCCAGAAACACGTAGCAACACCATATATTTT. Translated, it gives CASSPETRSNTIYF.

The chain carries TRBV19 and TRBJ1-6; 8 bases are shared with TRBD1. The V segment lost 6 bases and the J segment 9 bases; nucleotides outside the gene matches: 10. The CDR3 covers 15 residues. Germline V lookup: CDR1 LNHDA, CDR2 SQIVND (reference sequence). CDR3 in DNA: TGTGCCAGTAGCGACCGGACAGGGTATGGTTCACCCCTCCACTTT. Amino acid sequence: CASSDRTGYGSPLHF.

This chain joins TRBV19 and TRBJ1-1, with D hard to call. V lost 2 bases, J lost 7 bases, and 11 bases lay in between. Looked up from germline, CDR1 is LNHDA and CDR2 is SQIVND (reference sequence). The CDR3 spans 13 residues. In DNA form, the CDR3 reads TGTGCCAGTAGTATATCGTCAGGTCTTGAAGCTTTCTTT. This gives the protein CASSISSGLEAFF. Filled out from reference TRBV19 and TRBJ1-1, the complete variable domain reads DGGITQSPKYLFRKEGQNVTLSCEQNLNHDAMYWYRQDPGQGLRLIYYSQIVNDFQKGDIAEGYSVSREKKESFPLTVTSAQKNPTAFYLCASSISSGLEAFFGQGTRLTVV.

This chain links TRBV7-8 with TRBJ2-3, with 7 bases lining up with TRBD2. The CDR3 is made up of 16 amino acids. Losses at the gene ends were 5 bases for V and 2 bases for J; bases not matched to a gene: 10. Per germline, CDR1 SGHVS and CDR2 FQNEAQ. CDR3 loop: CASSTSRGVTTDTQYF. CDR3 nucleotides: TGTGCCAGCAGCACGAGCCGGGGGGTCACCACAGATACGCAGTATTTT.

The V call is TRBV19, the J call TRBJ2-1; 8 bases map to TRBD1. V lost 3 bases to trimming and J lost 9 bases; unmatched junction nucleotides: 7. CDR1 and CDR2 (germline): LNHDA, SQIVND (reference sequence). The CDR3 covers 14 residues. DNA for the CDR3: TGTGCCAGTAGTATGGTCAGGGGGCTGAGTGAGCAGTTCTTC. Translation gives CASSMVRGLSEQFF.

The V call is TRBV10-3, the J call TRBJ1-5; D gene unclear. Trimming removed 0 bases at V and 6 bases at J, with 12 bases between. This CDR3 is 15 amino acids long. Germline V gene data show CDR1 as ENHRY and CDR2 as SYGVKD. This CDR3 is CAISESMGSPQPQHF. The CDR3 nucleotides read TGTGCCATCAGTGAGTCGATGGGGTCCCCTCAGCCCCAGCATTTT.

The rearrangement links TRBV6-1 to TRBJ1-1; 7 bases agree with TRBD1. The germline CDR1 and CDR2 sequences are MNHNS and SASEGT. CDR3 length: 14 amino acids. The V and J ends lost 5 bases and 4 bases, in that order; junction bases with no gene match: 7. CDR3 in amino acids: CASSTRTGTTEAFF. The CDR3 DNA is TGTGCCAGCAGTACAAGGACAGGCACCACTGAAGCTTTCTTT.

The chain combines TRBV4-2 with TRBJ1-2; D may be TRBD1 (5 bases). V dropped 2 bases and J dropped 1 base, with 11 bases sitting between them. The CDR3 is 15 residues long. Looked up from germline, CDR1 is LGHNA and CDR2 is YNFKEQ. CDR3 sequence reads: CASSQTGDLNYGYTF. The CDR3 DNA reads TGTGCCAGCAGCCAAACGGGGGATCTTAACTATGGCTACACCTTC.

The chain recombines TRBV9 with TRBJ1-2, with D maybe TRBD1 (5 bases). The V end lost 2 bases, the J end lost 4 bases, and 12 bases lay between the germline ends. The CDR3 runs 14 residues. Germline V gives CDR1 SGDLS, CDR2 YYNGEE. The CDR3: CASSVPNGGYGYTF. In DNA form, the CDR3 reads TGTGCCAGCAGCGTTCCCAACGGGGGCTATGGCTACACCTTC. Variable domain in full (rest from reference TRBV9 and TRBJ1-2): DSGVTQTPKHLITATGQRVTLRCSPRSGDLSVYWYQQSLDQGLQFLIQYYNGEERAKGNILERFSAQQFPDLHSELNLSSLELGDSALYFCASSVPNGGYGYTFGSGTRLTVV.

The V call is TRBV4-1, the J call TRBJ2-3; 10 bases map to TRBD2. The CDR3 is 16 residues long. Germline V gene lookup returns CDR1 MGHRA and CDR2 YSYEKL. Losses at the gene ends were 4 bases for V and 2 bases for J; bases not matched to a gene: 6. CDR3: CASSRNSGGTTDTQYF. Here the CDR3 DNA reads TGCGCCAGCAGCCGCAATAGCGGGGGGACCACAGATACGCAGTATTTT.

CDR3 sequence: CASSIQNSNQPQHF. CDR3 nucleotide sequence: TGTGCCAGTAGTATTCAAAATAGCAATCAGCCCCAGCATTTT. V gene TRBV19 combines with J gene TRBJ1-5, with D unclear. CDR3 length equals 14 residues. Trimming removed 3 bases at V and 0 bases at J, with 6 bases between. Germline CDR1 and CDR2: LNHDA and SQIVND (reference sequence).

The rearrangement uses TRBV6-1 and TRBJ1-6; tentatively, D is TRBD1 (5 bases). The CDR3 contains 17 residues. With 0 bases removed from V and 6 bases from J, the gap between germline ends came to 15 bases. Germline CDR1 and CDR2: MNHNS and SASEGT. CDR3 nucleotide sequence: TGTGCCAGCAGTGAAGCGTATTCTGGGGCGGCTAATTCACCCCTCCACTTT. Its protein is CASSEAYSGAANSPLHF.